The rows below give T cell receptor beta chains drawn from one sample of a study of shared clonotypes between healthy human individuals. The repertoire was sequenced with immunoSEQ multiplex PCR; TCRdb's copy has only in-frame clones and lacks some. This sample yields 1.5 million to 2.5 million clones, of which over 85% are seen a single time; more than 0.95% belongs to the top ten. Sequenced sample: naive CD8+ T cells sorted from blood. These TCRs come from a man aged 18 to 30 in good health. The CDR3 runs from the conserved cysteine through the conserved F or W. Clone size is stated in some rows and not others, as once, few, many or a class when expanded.

j_gene	v_gene	abundance	CDR3aa
TRBJ2-4	TRBV4-3	.	CASSQSGGFTENIQYF
TRBJ2-2	TRBV5-1	.	CASSGTIQGLAGELFF
TRBJ2-7	TRBV7-9	once	CASSLDWGGYEQYF
TRBJ1-2	TRBV27	.	CASSAYLYYGYTF
TRBJ2-3	TRBV9	.	CASSVSPSGGSTDTQYF
TRBJ2-7	TRBV4-1	.	CASSQEKRTGARSSYEQYF
TRBJ2-5	TRBV19	.	CASSLGEAQETQYF
TRBJ2-7	TRBV7-2	.	CASSSYQRDGNYEQYF
TRBJ1-1	TRBV5-1	few	CASSSNTEAFF
TRBJ2-1	TRBV6-5	once	CAIYDGGLNEQFF
TRBJ1-5	TRBV16	.	CASSRGPSSNQPQHF
TRBJ1-1	TRBV28	few	CASNLGSEAFF
TRBJ2-4	TRBV7-9	.	CASSDERGIQYF
TRBJ2-7	TRBV29-1	.	CSVEKGTGFEQYF
TRBJ1-2	TRBV30	.	CAFDRVSNYGYTF
TRBJ2-7	TRBV5-6	.	CASSLGGGLYEQYF
TRBJ2-1	TRBV4-1	.	CASSQGGGEYNEQFF
TRBJ2-7	TRBV10-2	.	CASSESPGTPNEQYF
TRBJ2-5	TRBV6-6	.	CATAKGAGGETQYF
TRBJ1-4	TRBV15	.	CATSPTGGEGEKLFF
TRBJ2-7	TRBV29-1	.	CSVAAAYEQYF
TRBJ2-7	TRBV7-6	few	CASSTTTDSYEQYF
TRBJ2-7	TRBV9	.	CASSVGLADYEQYF
TRBJ2-2	TRBV9	.	CASSVGDYNTGELFF
TRBJ2-3	TRBV9	.	CASSVGAAVTDTQYF
TRBJ1-4	TRBV19	.	CASKRGEKLFF
TRBJ2-1	TRBV10-1	.	CASSDGSNYNEQFF
TRBJ1-5	TRBV2	once	CASTGTGYSNQPQHF
TRBJ2-1	TRBV28	.	CASSLPRVSWGSSYNEQFF
TRBJ1-6	TRBV4-1	few	CASSQGQALHF
TRBJ1-4	TRBV7-8	.	CASSSPDRGVGEKLFF
TRBJ2-5	TRBV28	.	CASSWDRDSYQETQYF
TRBJ2-2	TRBV19	.	CASSMVLGNTGELFF
TRBJ2-5	TRBV28	once	CASSPRTVETQYF
TRBJ2-7	TRBV29-1	.	CSVETLGETYEQYF
TRBJ1-5	TRBV30	.	CAWSPGGANQPQHF
TRBJ2-1	TRBV4-2	.	CASSQGVPNEQFF
TRBJ2-1	TRBV6-1	.	CASSEARRVDYEQFF
TRBJ1-6	TRBV7-9	.	CASSPPWGGGSPLHF